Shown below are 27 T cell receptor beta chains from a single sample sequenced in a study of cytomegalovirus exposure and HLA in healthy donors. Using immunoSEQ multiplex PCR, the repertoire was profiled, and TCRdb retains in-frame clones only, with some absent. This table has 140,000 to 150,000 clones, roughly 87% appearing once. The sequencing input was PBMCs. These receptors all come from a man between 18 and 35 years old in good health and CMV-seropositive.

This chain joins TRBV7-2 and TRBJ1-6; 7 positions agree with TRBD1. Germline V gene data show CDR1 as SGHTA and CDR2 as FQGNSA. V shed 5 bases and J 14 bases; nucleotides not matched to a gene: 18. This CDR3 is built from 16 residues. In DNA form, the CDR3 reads TGTGCCAGCAGCCCCCCGGGAGGGGCGACAGGGCAAACCCTCCACTTT. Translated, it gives CASSPPGGATGQTLHF. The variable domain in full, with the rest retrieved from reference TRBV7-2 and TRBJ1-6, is GAGVSQSPSNKVTEKGKDVELRCDPISGHTALYWYRQSLGQGLEFLIYFQGNSAPDKSGLPSDRFSAERTGGSVSTLTIQRTQQEDSAVYLCASSPPGGATGQTLHFGNGTRLTVT.

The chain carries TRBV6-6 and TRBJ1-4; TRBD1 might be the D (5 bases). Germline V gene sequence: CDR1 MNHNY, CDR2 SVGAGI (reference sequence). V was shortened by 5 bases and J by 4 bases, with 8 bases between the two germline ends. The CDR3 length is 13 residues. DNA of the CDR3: TGTGCCAGCAGTCCAGGGTTTAATGAAAAACTGTTTTTT. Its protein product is CASSPGFNEKLFF.

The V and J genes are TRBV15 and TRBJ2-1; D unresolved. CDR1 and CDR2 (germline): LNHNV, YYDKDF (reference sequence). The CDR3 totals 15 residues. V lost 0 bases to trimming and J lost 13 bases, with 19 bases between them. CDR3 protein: CATSREPETPYPQFF. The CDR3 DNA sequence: TGTGCCACCAGCAGAGAACCTGAGACACCGTACCCCCAGTTCTTC.

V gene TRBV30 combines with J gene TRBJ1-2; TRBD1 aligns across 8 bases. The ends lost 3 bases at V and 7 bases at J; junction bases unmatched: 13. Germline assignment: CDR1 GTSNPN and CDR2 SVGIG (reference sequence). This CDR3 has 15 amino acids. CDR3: CAWSRLGGQDSGYTF. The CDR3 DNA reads TGTGCCTGGAGCCGACTAGGGGGACAGGACTCTGGCTACACCTTC.

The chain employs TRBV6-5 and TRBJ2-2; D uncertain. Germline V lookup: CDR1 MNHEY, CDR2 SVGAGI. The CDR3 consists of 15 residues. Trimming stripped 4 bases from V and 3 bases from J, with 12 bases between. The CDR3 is CASSWSGQDTGELFF. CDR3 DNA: TGTGCCAGCAGTTGGTCAGGTCAGGACACCGGGGAGCTGTTTTTT.

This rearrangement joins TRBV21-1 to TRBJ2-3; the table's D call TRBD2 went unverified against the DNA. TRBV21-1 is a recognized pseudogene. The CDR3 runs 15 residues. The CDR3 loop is CASSKELAGTDTQYF. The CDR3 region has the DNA TGTGCCAGCAGCAAAGAACTAGCGGGCACAGATACGCAGTATTTT.

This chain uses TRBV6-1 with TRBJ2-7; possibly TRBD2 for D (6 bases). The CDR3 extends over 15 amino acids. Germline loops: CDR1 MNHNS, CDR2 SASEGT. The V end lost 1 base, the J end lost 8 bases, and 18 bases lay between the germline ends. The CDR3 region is CASSEGGLSGEQQYF. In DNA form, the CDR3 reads TGTGCCAGCAGTGAAGGGGGCCTCTCGGGGGAGCAGCAGTACTTC.

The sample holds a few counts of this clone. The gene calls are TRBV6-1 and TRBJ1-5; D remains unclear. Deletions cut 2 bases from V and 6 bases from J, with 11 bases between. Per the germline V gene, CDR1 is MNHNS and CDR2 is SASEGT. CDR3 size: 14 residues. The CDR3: CASSESGLRQPQHF. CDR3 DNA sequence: TGTGCCAGCAGTGAAAGTGGCCTCCGTCAGCCCCAGCATTTT.

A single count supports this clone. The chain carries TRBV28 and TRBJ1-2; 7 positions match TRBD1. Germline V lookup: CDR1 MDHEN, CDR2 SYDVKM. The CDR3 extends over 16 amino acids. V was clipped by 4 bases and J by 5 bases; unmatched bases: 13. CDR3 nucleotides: TGTGCCAGCAGTTACCTAACCCGGGACAGAACGTATGGCTACACCTTC. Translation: CASSYLTRDRTYGYTF.

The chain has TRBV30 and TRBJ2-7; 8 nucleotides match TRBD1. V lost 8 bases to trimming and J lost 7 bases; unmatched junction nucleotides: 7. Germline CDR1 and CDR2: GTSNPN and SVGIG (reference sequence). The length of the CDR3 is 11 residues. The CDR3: CALGQGFEQYF. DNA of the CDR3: TGTGCCCTCGGACAGGGTTTTGAGCAGTACTTC.

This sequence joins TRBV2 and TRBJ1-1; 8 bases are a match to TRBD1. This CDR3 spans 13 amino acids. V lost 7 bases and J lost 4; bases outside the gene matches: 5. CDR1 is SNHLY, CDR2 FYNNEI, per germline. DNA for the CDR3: TGTGCCAGCATCAGACAGGGGATCACTGAAGCTTTCTTT. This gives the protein CASIRQGITEAFF.

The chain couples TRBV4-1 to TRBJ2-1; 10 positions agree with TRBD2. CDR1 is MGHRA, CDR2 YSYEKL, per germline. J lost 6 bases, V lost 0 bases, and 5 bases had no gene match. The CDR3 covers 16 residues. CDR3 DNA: TGCGCCAGCAGCCAAGATAGGCTAGCGGGAGCCAATGAGCAGTTCTTC. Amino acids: CASSQDRLAGANEQFF.

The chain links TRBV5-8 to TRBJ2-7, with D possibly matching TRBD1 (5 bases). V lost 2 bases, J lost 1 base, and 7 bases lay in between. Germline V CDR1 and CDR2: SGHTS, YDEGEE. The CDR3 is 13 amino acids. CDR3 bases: TGTGCCAGCAGCTTAGGGGCTTCCTACGAGCAGTACTTC. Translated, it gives CASSLGASYEQYF.

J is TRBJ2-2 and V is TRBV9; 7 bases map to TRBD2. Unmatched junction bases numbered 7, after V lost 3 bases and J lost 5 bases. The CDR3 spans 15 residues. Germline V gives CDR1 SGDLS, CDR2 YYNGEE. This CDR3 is CASSGRAGWTGELFF. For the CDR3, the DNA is TGTGCCAGCAGCGGAAGAGCGGGGTGGACCGGGGAGCTGTTTTTT.

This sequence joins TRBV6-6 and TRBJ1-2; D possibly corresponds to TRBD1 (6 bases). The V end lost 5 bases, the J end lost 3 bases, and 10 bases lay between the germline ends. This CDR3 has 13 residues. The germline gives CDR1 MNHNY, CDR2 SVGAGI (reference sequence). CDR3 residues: CASSPPGDYGYTF. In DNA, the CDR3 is TGTGCCAGCAGTCCTCCAGGGGACTATGGCTACACCTTC.

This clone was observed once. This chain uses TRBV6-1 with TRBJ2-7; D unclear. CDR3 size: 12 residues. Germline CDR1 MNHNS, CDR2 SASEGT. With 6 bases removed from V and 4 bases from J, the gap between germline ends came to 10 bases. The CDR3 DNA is TGTGCCAGCAGCGACGACACTTACGAGCAGTACTTC. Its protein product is CASSDDTYEQYF.

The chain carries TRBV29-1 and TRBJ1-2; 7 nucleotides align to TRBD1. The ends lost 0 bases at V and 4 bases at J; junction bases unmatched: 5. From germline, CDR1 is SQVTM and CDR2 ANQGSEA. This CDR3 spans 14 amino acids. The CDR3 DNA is TGCAGCGTTGAAGATCCGGGACAGACCTATGGCTACACCTTC. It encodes CSVEDPGQTYGYTF.

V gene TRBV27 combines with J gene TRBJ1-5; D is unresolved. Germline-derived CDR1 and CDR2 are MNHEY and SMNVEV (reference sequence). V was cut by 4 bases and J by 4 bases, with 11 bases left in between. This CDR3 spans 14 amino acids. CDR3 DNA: TGTGCCAGCAGTTCCCCGGGTCGGAATCAGCCCCAGCATTTT. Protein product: CASSSPGRNQPQHF.

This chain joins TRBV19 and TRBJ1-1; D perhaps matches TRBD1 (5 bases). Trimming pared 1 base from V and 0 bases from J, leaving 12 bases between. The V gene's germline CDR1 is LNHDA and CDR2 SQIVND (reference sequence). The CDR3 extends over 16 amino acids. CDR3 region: CASSIAFTGLNTEAFF. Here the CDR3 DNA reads TGTGCCAGTAGTATAGCCTTCACAGGCCTGAACACTGAAGCTTTCTTT.

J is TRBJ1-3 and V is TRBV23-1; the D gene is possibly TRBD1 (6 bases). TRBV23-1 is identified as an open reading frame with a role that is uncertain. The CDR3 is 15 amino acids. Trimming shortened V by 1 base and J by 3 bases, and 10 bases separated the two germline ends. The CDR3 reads CASSQWGRGGNTIYF. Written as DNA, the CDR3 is TGCGCCAGCAGTCAATGGGGGCGCGGTGGAAACACCATATATTTT.

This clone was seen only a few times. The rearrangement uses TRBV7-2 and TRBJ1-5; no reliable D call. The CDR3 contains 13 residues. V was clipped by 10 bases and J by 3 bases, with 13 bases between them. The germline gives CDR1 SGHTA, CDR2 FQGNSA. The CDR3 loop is CATSTRLNQPQHF. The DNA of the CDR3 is TGTGCCACCTCGACACGCCTCAATCAGCCCCAGCATTTT.

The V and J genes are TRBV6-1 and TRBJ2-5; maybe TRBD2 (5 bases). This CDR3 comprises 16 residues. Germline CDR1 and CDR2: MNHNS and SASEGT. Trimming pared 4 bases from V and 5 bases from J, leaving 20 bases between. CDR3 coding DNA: TGTGCCAGCAGTGGCCGAACCGGACTGTCGAGGGAGACCCAGTACTTC. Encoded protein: CASSGRTGLSRETQYF.

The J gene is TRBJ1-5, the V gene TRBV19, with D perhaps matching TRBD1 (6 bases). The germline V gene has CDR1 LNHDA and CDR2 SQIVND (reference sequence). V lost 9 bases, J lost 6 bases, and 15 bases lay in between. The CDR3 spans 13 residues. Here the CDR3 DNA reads TGTGCCAGCGGGGCGGGGGGCGGTCAGCCCCAGCATTTT. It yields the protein CASGAGGGQPQHF.

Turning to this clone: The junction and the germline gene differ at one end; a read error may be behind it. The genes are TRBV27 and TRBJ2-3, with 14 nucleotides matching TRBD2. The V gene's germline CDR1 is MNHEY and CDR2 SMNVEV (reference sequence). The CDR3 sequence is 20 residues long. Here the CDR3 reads CASRLFGTSGGLEVTDTQYF. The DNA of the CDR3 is TGTGCCAGCAGATTATTCGGGACTAGCGGGGGATTGGAGGTCACAGATACGCAGTATTTT.

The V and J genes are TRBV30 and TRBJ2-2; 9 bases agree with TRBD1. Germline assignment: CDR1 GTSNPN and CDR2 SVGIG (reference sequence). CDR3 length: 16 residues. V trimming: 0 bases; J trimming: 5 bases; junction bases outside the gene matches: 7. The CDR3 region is CAWSVLRTGETGELFF. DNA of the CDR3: TGTGCCTGGAGTGTCCTCCGGACAGGGGAGACCGGGGAGCTGTTTTTT.

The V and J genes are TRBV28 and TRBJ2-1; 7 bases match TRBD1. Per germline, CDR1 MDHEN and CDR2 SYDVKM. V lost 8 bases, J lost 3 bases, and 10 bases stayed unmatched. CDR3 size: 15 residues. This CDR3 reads CASFPQGNNYNEQFF. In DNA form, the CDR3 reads TGTGCCAGCTTCCCACAGGGGAACAACTACAATGAGCAGTTCTTC.

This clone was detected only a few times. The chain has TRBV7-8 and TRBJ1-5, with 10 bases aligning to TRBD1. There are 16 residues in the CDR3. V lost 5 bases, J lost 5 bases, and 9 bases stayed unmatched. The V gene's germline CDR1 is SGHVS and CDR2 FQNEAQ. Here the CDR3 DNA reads TGTGCCAGCAGCCCAGGGACAGGGGAACGCCATCAGCCCCAGCATTTT. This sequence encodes CASSPGTGERHQPQHF.